This T cell receptor beta chain comes out of a study of T cell repertoires in cytomegalovirus infection. Overall study: Recently identified HLA-C-restricted CMV epitopes were used, and well-studied HLA-B-restricted CMV epitopes were used as well. Indications came from public TCR beta signatures; they pointed to CMV infection and to a matching HLA type. Overall study findings and caveats: There were HLA-C-restricted CMV-specific TCR beta clonotypes dominating the ex vivo response. The cumulative frequency of public TCR beta families identified carriers of CMV plus the relevant HLA.

TCRdb re-derived calls from the reads in MiXCR, one entry per CDR3 protein. The data hold some 940,000 distinct CDR3 sequences, with around 30% observed a single time. This clonotype showed up just a few times. Its antigen is not identified. The sample was cultured CD8+ T cells from PBMCs, taken from culture after CMV antigen stimulation. This sequence originates from a human donor in good health (CMV status not recorded). Some clones in this sample may be carry-over from other donors' samples.

CDR3 residues: CASSRTSFSYEQYF. The DNA for the CDR3 is TGTGCCAGCAGCCGGACTAGCTTTTCCTACGAGCAGTACTTC. V and J are TRBV6-5 and TRBJ2-7; the match to TRBD2 covers 8 bases. CDR3 length equals 14 residues. V dropped 6 bases and J dropped 1; count of bases not matched to a gene: 5. CDR1 and CDR2 (germline): MNHEY, SVGAGI.